The following is a T cell receptor beta chain sequence with its context. Its frequency places this clonotype as medium-sized (0.01 to 0.1%); no count is recorded. No antigen is known for it. The record originates from a study of T cell clusters in autoimmune cytopenias (dated by TCRdb to the late 2010s). A note on the overall study: The median TRB sequencing depth was roughly 56,000 reads per sample, and the median number of distinct TRB clonotypes was around 2,300 per sample. Alongside healthy, CLL and autoimmune hepatitis controls, autoimmune cytopenia patients had their peripheral blood TRB and IGH repertoires sequenced at active disease and again during treatment follow-up. The goal of the study was to determine whether autoimmune cytopenia patients have a disease-specific immune repertoire signature that could serve as a blood-based biomarker. Results the study describes overall, beyond this receptor: The T cell clusters were defined only in silico, and the functional role of the clusters was left to be validated experimentally. TRB repertoire shifts, with less even repertoires observed in secondary cytopenia and CLL, were mostly attributed to lymphoma bias rather than autoimmunity. About 3.3-fold more exclusive TRB clusters were observed in healthy donors than in active autoimmune hepatitis patients, consistent with an autoimmunity-wide signature. In the comparison of secondary cytopenia with CLL, the cluster-lack signature was not observed, apparently because the dominant lymphoma-associated repertoire masked the signature. The GLIPH analysis suggested a lack of physiological T cell clusters in primary autoimmune cytopenia patients, since 51 clusters were exclusive to healthy donors whereas about 17 were exclusive to patients.

Each sample's TRB amplification started from about 250 ng of peripheral blood genomic DNA, which corresponds to some 36,000 genome equivalents. The CDR3 numbers 12 residues from cysteine through phenylalanine. The protein alone is recorded here. From the germline V gene (reference sequence), CDR1 is LNHDA and CDR2 is SQIVND. TRB rearrangements were amplified by multiplex PCR using a touch-down protocol with TRB-A and TRB-B primer pools mixed in one tube. Illumina adapters and sample indices were added to the amplicons through two consecutive PCR reactions using Phusion HS II polymerase. After gel purification with the NucleoSpin Gel and PCR Clean-up kit, the amplicons were quantified by Qubit and checked for quality on an Agilent 2100 Bioanalyzer. Sequencing of the libraries was done on an Illumina MiSeq with paired-end, single-indexed, 600-cycle runs. Per the source publication's procedure: MiXCR version 2.1.12 with the default MiXCR reference library was used to align and assemble TRB reads. Each unique CDR3 nucleotide sequence defined a clone, and only productive sequences with at least two reads were analysed. Repertoire diversity was assessed by alpha-parameterized diversity profiles (alpha 0 to 5), including Shannon (alpha 1) and Simpson (alpha 2) indices, computed with an R script. Combinatorial TRB VJ usage was computed with the tcR package and compared between cohorts by principal component analysis with ade4. Using GLIPH, TCRbeta CDR3s were clustered on pairs of cohorts matched for age and read depth, and a Wilcoxon test was used to compare cluster frequencies. TCRdb reprocessed the reads and lists each CDR3 protein sequence as a single entry, with no DNA. What appears here as the V and J calls and clone size reflects TCRdb's work, not the paper's. This sample's table contains some 7,700 distinct CDR3 sequences. About 3% of the sample is in the top ten clones.

The receptor was isolated from a human donor with an autoimmune cytopenia or autoimmune hepatitis (not recorded which). The chain is assembled from TRBV19 and TRBJ2-1; no DNA is available, so the TRBD2 call from TCRdb remains unchecked. Sequencing input: peripheral blood. CDR3 reads: CASSISVNEQFF.